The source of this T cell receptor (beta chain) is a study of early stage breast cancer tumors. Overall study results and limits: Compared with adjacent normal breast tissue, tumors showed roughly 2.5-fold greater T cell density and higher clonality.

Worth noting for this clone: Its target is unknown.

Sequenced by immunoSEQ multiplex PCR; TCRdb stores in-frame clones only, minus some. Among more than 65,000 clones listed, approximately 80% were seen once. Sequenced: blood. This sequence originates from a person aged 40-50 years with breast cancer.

DNA for the CDR3: TGTGCCAGCAGTTACTCGTTCTCAGCAGCCACCTACGAGCAGTACTTC. It codes for CASSYSFSAATYEQYF. The V and J genes are TRBV6-5 and TRBJ2-7; D gene ambiguous. The CDR3 runs to 16 residues. In germline, CDR1 is MNHEY, CDR2 SVGAGI. V was cut by 0 bases and J by 2 bases, with 14 bases left in between.